The sequence of this TCR beta chain was determined in a study of CD8 T cells in Susac syndrome. Germline lookup yields CDR1 GTSNPN and CDR2 SVGIG (reference sequence). The V segment lost 4 bases and the J segment 4 bases; nucleotides outside the gene matches: 6. This CDR3 contains 14 residues. Sequencing of TCR beta, carried out with a high-throughput approach, was applied to CD8+ and CD4+ T cells from the blood. Negative isolation was used for CD8+ and CD4+ T cells, and FACS enrichment was applied to TEMRA cells. An input of roughly 0.45 to 1 ug of RNA was subjected to reverse transcription using random hexamers. With immunoSEQ multiplex PCR, TCR beta CDR3 was amplified across 54 Vbeta and 13 Jbeta. TCRdb re-called the immunoSEQ multiplex PCR reads with MiXCR, one entry per CDR3 protein. The sample holds about 250,000 distinct CDR3 sequences, just over 90% seen once.

V and J are TRBV30 and TRBJ2-1; 8 bases are shared with TRBD1. The clonotype originates from a human donor with multiple sclerosis. The sample comprised CD4+ T cells from PBMCs. The CDR3 region is CAWKGTGWYNEQFF. The CDR3 DNA follows: TGTGCCTGGAAAGGGACAGGATGGTACAATGAGCAGTTCTTC.